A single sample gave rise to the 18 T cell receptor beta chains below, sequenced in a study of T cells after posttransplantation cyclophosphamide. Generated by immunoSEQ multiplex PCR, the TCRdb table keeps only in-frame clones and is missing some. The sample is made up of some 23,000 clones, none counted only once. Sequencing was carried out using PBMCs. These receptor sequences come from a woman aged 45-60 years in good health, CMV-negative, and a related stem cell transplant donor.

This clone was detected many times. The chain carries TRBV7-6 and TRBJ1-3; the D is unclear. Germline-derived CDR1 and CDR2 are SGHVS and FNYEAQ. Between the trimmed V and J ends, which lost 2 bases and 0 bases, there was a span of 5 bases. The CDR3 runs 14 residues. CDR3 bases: TGTGCCAGCAGCTTATCCGGCTCTGGAAACACCATATATTTT. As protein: CASSLSGSGNTIYF.

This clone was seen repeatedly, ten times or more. The CDR3 protein is CATSRLQGVRLGTEAFF. The CDR3 DNA reads TGTGCCACCAGCAGGTTACAGGGGGTGAGGTTGGGCACTGAAGCTTTCTTT. This rearrangement joins TRBV15 to TRBJ1-1, with 8 bases matching TRBD1. The V segment lost 3 bases and the J segment 4 bases; nucleotides outside the gene matches: 13. The CDR3 consists of 17 residues. Germline CDR1 is LNHNV and CDR2 is YYDKDF (reference sequence).

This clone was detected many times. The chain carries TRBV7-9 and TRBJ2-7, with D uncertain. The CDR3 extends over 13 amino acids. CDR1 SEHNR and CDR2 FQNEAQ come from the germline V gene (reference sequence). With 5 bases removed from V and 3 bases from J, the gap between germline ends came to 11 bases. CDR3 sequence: CASSVTVSYEQYF. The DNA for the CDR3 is TGTGCCAGCAGCGTAACAGTAAGCTACGAGCAGTACTTC.

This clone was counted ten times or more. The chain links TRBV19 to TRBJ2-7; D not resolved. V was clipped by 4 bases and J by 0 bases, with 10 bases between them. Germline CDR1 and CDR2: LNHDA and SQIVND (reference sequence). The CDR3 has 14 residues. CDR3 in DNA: TGTGCCAGTAGTACCAGGCTTAACTCCTACGAGCAGTACTTC. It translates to CASSTRLNSYEQYF.

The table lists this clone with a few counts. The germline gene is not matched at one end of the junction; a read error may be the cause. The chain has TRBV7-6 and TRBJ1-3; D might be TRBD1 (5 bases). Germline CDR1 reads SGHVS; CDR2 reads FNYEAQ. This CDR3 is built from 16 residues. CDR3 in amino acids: CASSLTAYSAGNAIYF. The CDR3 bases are TGTGCCAGCAGCTTGACAGCATATTCCGCTGGAAACGCCATATATTTT.

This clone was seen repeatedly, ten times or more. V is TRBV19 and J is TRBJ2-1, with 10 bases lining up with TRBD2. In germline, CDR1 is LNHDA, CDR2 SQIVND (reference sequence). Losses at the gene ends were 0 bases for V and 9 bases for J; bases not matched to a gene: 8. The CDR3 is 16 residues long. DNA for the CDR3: TGTGCCAGTAGTATAGATCTAGCGGGAGTATTACTTGAGCAGTTCTTC. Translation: CASSIDLAGVLLEQFF.

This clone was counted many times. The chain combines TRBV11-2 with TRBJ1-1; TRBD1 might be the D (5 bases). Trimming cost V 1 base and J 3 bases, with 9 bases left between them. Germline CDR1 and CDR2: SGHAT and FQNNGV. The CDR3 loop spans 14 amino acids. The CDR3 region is CASSLALTDTEAFF. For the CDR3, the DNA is TGTGCCAGCAGCTTAGCCCTGACAGACACTGAAGCTTTCTTT.

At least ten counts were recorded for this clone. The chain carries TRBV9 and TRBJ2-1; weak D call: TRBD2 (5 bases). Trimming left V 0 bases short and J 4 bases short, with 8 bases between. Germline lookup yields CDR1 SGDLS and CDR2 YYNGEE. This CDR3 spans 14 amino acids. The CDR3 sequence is CASSVVGSYNEQFF. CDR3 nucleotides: TGTGCCAGCAGCGTAGTAGGGAGTTACAATGAGCAGTTCTTC.

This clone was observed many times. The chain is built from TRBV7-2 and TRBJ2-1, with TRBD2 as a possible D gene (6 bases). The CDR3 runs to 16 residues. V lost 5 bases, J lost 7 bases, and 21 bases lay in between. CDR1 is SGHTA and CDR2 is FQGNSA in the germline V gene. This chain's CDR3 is CASSPWAGNRGNEQFF. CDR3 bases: TGTGCCAGCAGCCCCTGGGCGGGGAATAGGGGAAATGAGCAGTTCTTC.

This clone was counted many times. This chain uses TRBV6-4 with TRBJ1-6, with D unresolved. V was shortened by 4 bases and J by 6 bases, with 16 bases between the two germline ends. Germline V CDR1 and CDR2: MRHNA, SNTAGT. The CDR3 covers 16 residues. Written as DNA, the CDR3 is TGTGCCAGCAGTGCACATGGAGGGCGCGGTAATTCACCCCTCCACTTT. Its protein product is CASSAHGGRGNSPLHF.

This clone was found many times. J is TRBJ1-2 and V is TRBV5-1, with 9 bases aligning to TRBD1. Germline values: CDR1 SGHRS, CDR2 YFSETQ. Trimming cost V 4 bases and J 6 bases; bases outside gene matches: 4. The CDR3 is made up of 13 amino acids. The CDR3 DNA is TGCGCCAGCAGCCAAGGACAGGGGAATGGCTACACCTTC. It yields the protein CASSQGQGNGYTF.

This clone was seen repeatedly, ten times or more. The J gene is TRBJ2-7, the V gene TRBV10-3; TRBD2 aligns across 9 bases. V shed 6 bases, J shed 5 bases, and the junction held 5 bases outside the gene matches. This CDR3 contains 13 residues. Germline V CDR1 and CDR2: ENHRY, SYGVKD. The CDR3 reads CAIRAGGPHEQYF. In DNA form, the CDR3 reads TGTGCCATCAGAGCGGGAGGCCCCCACGAGCAGTACTTC.

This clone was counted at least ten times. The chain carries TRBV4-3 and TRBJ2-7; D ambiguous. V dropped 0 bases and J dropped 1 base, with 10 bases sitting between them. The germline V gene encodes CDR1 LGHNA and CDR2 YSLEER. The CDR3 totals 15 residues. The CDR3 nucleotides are TGCGCCAGCAGCCAAGAACAGTATCCATCCTACGAGCAGTACTTC. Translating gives CASSQEQYPSYEQYF.

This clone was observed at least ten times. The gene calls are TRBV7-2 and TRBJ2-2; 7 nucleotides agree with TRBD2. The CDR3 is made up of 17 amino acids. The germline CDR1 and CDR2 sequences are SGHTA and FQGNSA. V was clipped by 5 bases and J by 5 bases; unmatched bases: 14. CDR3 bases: TGTGCCAGCAGCCTTTACGGGGCGGGAGAATGGACCGGGGAGCTGTTTTTT. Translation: CASSLYGAGEWTGELFF.

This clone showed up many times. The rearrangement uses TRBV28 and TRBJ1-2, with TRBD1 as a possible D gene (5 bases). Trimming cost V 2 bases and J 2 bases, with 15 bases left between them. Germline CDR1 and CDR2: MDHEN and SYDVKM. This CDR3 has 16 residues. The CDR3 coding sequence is TGTGCCAGCAGTTTAATTTCCGCCAGGGAAAACTATGGCTACACCTTC. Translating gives CASSLISARENYGYTF.

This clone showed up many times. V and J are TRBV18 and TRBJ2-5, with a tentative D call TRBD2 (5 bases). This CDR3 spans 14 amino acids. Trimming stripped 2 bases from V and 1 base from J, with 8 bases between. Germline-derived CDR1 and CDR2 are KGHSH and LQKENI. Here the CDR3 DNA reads TGTGCCAGCTCACCAACCGGGATCCAAGAGACCCAGTACTTC. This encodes CASSPTGIQETQYF.

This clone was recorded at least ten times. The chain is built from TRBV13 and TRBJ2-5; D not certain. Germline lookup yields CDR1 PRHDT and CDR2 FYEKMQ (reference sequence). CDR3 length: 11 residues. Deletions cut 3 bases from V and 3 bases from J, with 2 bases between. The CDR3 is CASSFKETQYF. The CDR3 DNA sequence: TGTGCCAGCAGCTTTAAAGAGACCCAGTACTTC.

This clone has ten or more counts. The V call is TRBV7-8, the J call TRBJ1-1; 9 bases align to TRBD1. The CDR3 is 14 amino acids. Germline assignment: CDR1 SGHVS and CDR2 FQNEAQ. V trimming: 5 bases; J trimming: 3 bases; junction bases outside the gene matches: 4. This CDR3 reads CASSTGTGYTEAFF. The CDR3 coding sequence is TGTGCCAGCAGCACCGGGACAGGGTACACTGAAGCTTTCTTT.